These 9 T cell receptor beta chains were sequenced from one sample in a study of Graves' ophthalmopathy and Graves' hyperthyroidism. RNA transcripts were the source from which TCR beta CDR3 regions were amplified. First-round RT-PCR used HTBI primers; second-round multiplex PCR followed. TCRdb passed the multiplex PCR reads through MiXCR, listing each CDR3 protein once. The table records about 230,000 distinct CDR3 sequences, about 46% of them present only once. Input material: peripheral blood. The source of these receptors is an adult man with Graves' ophthalmopathy.

This clonotype was seen many times. V gene TRBV24-1 combines with J gene TRBJ1-2; 7 nucleotides line up with TRBD1. CDR3 size: 13 residues. V lost 2 bases and J lost 4; bases outside the gene matches: 0. Germline V gene sequence: CDR1 KGHDR, CDR2 SFDVKD. The CDR3, as DNA: TGTGCCACCAGTGATTCAGGGGGCTATGGCTACACCTTC. Protein product: CATSDSGGYGYTF.

This clonotype has only a few counts. The V gene is TRBV7-9, the J gene TRBJ1-1; 8 bases line up with TRBD1. This CDR3 has 14 amino acids. V lost 4 bases and J lost 10; bases outside the gene matches: 11. The germline gives CDR1 SEHNR, CDR2 FQNEAQ (reference sequence). This CDR3 reads CASSSIYGQGGAFF. CDR3 sequence (DNA): TGTGCCAGCAGCTCAATATATGGACAGGGAGGAGCTTTCTTT. The full variable domain, rest sourced from reference TRBV7-9 and TRBJ1-1, is DTGVSQNPRHKITKRGQNVTFRCDPISEHNRLYWYRQTLGQGPEFLTYFQNEAQLEKSRLLSDRFSAERPKGSFSTLEIQRTEQGDSAMYLCASSSIYGQGGAFFGQGTRLTVV.

V gene TRBV2 combines with J gene TRBJ2-7, with 7 positions matching TRBD2. Germline-derived CDR1 and CDR2 are SNHLY and FYNNEI. The CDR3 has 15 residues. J was trimmed by 6 bases and V by 6 bases; bases with no gene match: 14. In DNA, the CDR3 is TGTGCCAGCAGGAAGACAGATGCGGGGGTCTCCGAGCAGTACTTC. Translation gives CASRKTDAGVSEQYF.

V usage is TRBV6-5 and J usage is TRBJ1-6; unclear D gene. Per germline, CDR1 MNHEY and CDR2 SVGAGI. CDR3 length equals 13 residues. Deletions cut 5 bases from V and 3 bases from J, with 5 bases between. The CDR3 nucleotides read TGTGCCAGCAGTCCCATCTATAATTCACCCCTCCACTTT. It specifies CASSPIYNSPLHF.

A remark on this clonotype: The junction shows a germline mismatch at one end, possibly a read error. The chain has TRBV9 and TRBJ1-6; D is unclear. CDR1 and CDR2 (germline): SGDLS, YYNGEE. This CDR3 has 12 amino acids. The CDR3 coding sequence is TGCGCCAGCAGCTTGGAAGATTCACCCCTCCACTTT. Translating it yields CASSLEDSPLHF.

J is TRBJ2-5 and V is TRBV5-1; TRBD1 is a possible D gene (6 bases). Deletions cut 4 bases from V and 3 bases from J, with 19 bases between. The CDR3 has 16 amino acids. Germline values: CDR1 SGHRS, CDR2 YFSETQ. CDR3 loop: CASSPGSLGAKETQYF. The DNA for the CDR3 is TGCGCCAGCAGCCCGGGGTCCTTGGGGGCTAAAGAGACCCAGTACTTC.

The genes are TRBV24-1 and TRBJ2-7; D is perhaps TRBD2 (5 bases). The V gene's germline CDR1 is KGHDR and CDR2 SFDVKD. V lost 4 bases, J lost 0 bases, and 12 bases lay in between. This CDR3 comprises 15 residues. The DNA for the CDR3 is TGTGCCACCAGTGAACTAGGGTTGGGCTCCTACGAGCAGTACTTC. Its translation: CATSELGLGSYEQYF.

This clonotype showed up just a few times. The V and J genes are TRBV3-1 and TRBJ2-5; D is perhaps TRBD2 (5 bases). Germline V gene sequence: CDR1 LGHDT, CDR2 YNNKEL (reference sequence). The CDR3 loop spans 17 amino acids. V dropped 4 bases and J dropped 2 bases, with 20 bases sitting between them. CDR3 region: CASSPPPQEWTQETQYF. CDR3 in DNA: TGTGCCAGCAGCCCTCCTCCCCAAGAATGGACTCAAGAGACCCAGTACTTC.

The rearrangement links TRBV7-8 to TRBJ2-7; TRBD1 agrees at 7 bases. With 1 base clipped from V and 5 bases from J, the junction kept 8 bases outside the gene matches. The CDR3 loop spans 15 amino acids. The V gene's germline CDR1 is SGHVS and CDR2 FQNEAQ. The CDR3 DNA reads TGTGCCAGCAGCTTAGGGGTAGGGACAGCCAACGAGCAGTACTTC. The encoded protein is CASSLGVGTANEQYF.